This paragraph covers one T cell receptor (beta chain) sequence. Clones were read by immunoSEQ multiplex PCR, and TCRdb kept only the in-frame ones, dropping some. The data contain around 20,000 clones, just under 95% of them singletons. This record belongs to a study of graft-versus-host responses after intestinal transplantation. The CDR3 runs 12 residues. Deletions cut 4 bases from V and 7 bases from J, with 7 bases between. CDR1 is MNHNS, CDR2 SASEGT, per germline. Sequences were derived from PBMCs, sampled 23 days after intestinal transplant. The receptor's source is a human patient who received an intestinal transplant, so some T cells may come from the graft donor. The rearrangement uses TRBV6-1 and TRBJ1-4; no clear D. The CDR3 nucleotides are TGTGCCAGCAGTGGGGAAAGTGAAAAACTGTTTTTT. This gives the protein CASSGESEKLFF.